A selection of T cell receptor beta chains follows, all from one sample in a study of OX40 agonist ivuxolimab in advanced cancers. Clones were sequenced by immunoSEQ multiplex PCR, and TCRdb holds only the in-frame ones, with some missing. The table lists 50,000 to 65,000 clones, roughly 77% of them singletons, with nearly 0.7% in the top ten. Sequencing was performed on CD4+ or CD8+ T cells sorted from blood, taken in a trial of the OX40 agonist ivuxolimab. Receptor source: an adult with an advanced solid tumor such as melanoma, head and neck, liver or kidney cancer. Both conserved end residues are part of each CDR3. Fields, in order: clone size, V gene, D gene, J gene, CDR3 DNA, CDR3 protein. The D gene is left open where the match is weak. Only some rows state a clone size, as once, few, many or a class for expanded clones.

>-|TRBV7-8|-|TRBJ2-3
TGTGCCAGCACCGACCGGTGGGGAGCAGATACGCAGTATTTT
CASTDRWGADTQYF
>once|TRBV9|-|TRBJ2-7
TGTGCCAGCAGCGTAGGGTGGACCTCACTCTACGAGCAGTACTTC
CASSVGWTSLYEQYF
>few|TRBV4-1|-|TRBJ2-1
TGCGCCAGCAGCCAAGCAGGGTGGAATAACAATGAGCAGTTCTTC
CASSQAGWNNNEQFF
>once|TRBV7-2|TRBD1|TRBJ1-6
TGTGCCAGCAGCCGAGACAGGGGTAGTAATTCACCCCTCCACTTT
CASSRDRGSNSPLHF
>-|TRBV5-1|-|TRBJ2-7
TGCGCCAGCAGCTTGGATGGGGACGGTTCCTATTACGAGCAGTACTTC
CASSLDGDGSYYEQYF
>-|TRBV7-7|-|TRBJ2-7
TGTGCCAGCAGCTGCAAGTGGGGCCGTGGCGCCTACGAGCAGTACTTC
CASSCKWGRGAYEQYF
>-|TRBV6-1|-|TRBJ2-7
TGTGCCAGCAGAGGGGGAGGGCAGTTCTACGAGCAGTACTTC
CASRGGGQFYEQYF
>-|TRBV29-1|-|TRBJ2-3
TGCAGCGCCGGTAGGGAAGATACGCAGTATTTT
CSAGREDTQYF
>-|TRBV5-1|-|TRBJ2-1
TGCGCCAGCAGCTTGAACGGTAATGAGCAGTTCTTC
CASSLNGNEQFF
>-|TRBV11-3|-|TRBJ1-1
TGTGCCAGCACCCTATTCGGGGGACATGAAGCTTTCTTT
CASTLFGGHEAFF
>-|TRBV18|-|TRBJ1-2
TGTGCCAGCTCCCCTTCTGCCAGGGACTCAAAGTACACCTTC
CASSPSARDSKYTF
>few|TRBV1|-|TRBJ1-4
TGCACCAGCAGCCAAGTAACACCCGCAACTAATGAAAAACTGTTTTTT
CTSSQVTPATNEKLFF
>-|TRBV7-6|-|TRBJ2-1
TGTGCCAGCAGCTTGGGGGGCGCAACAAATGAGCAGTTCTTC
CASSLGGATNEQFF
>-|TRBV5-1|-|TRBJ1-1
TGCGCCAGCAGCTCCAGGGCTGAATACACTGAAGCTTTCTTT
CASSSRAEYTEAFF
>-|TRBV15|-|TRBJ2-7
TGTGCCACCAGCGATGTACGGGTGGAATTTTTCTACGAGCAGTACTTC
CATSDVRVEFFYEQYF
>-|TRBV2|-|TRBJ1-5
TGTGCCAGCAGGGAGGGAGGGCTTAGCAATCAGCCCCAGCATTTT
CASREGGLSNQPQHF
>few|TRBV9|TRBD2|TRBJ2-3
TGTGCCAGCAGCGCCACCGCCAGCGGGGGGGGCCCAGATACGCAGTATTTT
CASSATASGGGPDTQYF
>-|TRBV6-5|-|TRBJ1-5
TGTGCCAGCAGTGGTAATCAGCCCCAGCATTTT
CASSGNQPQHF
>-|TRBV19|-|TRBJ2-4
TGTGCCAGTAGTATGAAGGACGGATTAGCCAAAAACATTCAGTACTTC
CASSMKDGLAKNIQYF
>-|TRBV20-1|-|TRBJ2-3
TGCAGTGCTAACTCAGATACGCAGTATTTT
CSANSDTQYF
>-|TRBV6-1|TRBD1|TRBJ1-1
TGTGCCAGCAGTCCACGCCAGGGGGGCCACCTCTTT
CASSPRQGGHLF
>-|TRBV19|-|TRBJ2-1
TGTGCCAGTAGTTTCAGACAAAACAATGAGCAGTTCTTC
CASSFRQNNEQFF
>-|TRBV15|TRBD2|TRBJ2-1
TGTGCCACCAGCAGAGATGGTGGCGGGGGGGGCGGTAGTCGGTTCTTC
CATSRDGGGGGGSRFF
>-|TRBV2|-|TRBJ1-1
TGTGCCAGCAGTGGCTCAGGAGGGGGCACTGAAGCTTTCTTT
CASSGSGGGTEAFF
>-|TRBV6-5|-|TRBJ1-1
TGTGCCAGCACCCCCGGAAGGGTGAACACTGAAGCTTTCTTT
CASTPGRVNTEAFF
>-|TRBV5-1|TRBD2|TRBJ2-5
TGCGCCAGCAGCTTGGTGCTACTAGCGGGGGGAGAGACCCAGTACTTC
CASSLVLLAGGETQYF
>-|TRBV7-9|-|TRBJ1-6
TGTGCCAGCAGCTTAGGAGGGGAGATTTCACCCCTCCACTTT
CASSLGGEISPLHF
>-|TRBV7-2|-|TRBJ1-1
TGTGCCAGCAGCTTAATGGGCATCACTGAAGCTTTCTTT
CASSLMGITEAFF
>-|TRBV19|-|TRBJ1-2
TGTGCCAGTAGTATGTCAGCCGGAAACTATGGCTACACCTTC
CASSMSAGNYGYTF
>-|TRBV11-3|-|TRBJ1-5
TGTGCCAGCAGGCCCCTCCGGGACTCCAATAGCAATCAGCCCCAGCATTTT
CASRPLRDSNSNQPQHF
>-|TRBV27|TRBD1|TRBJ2-7
TGTGCCAGCAGTTTAGGGGACAGAGCCTACGAGCAGTACTTC
CASSLGDRAYEQYF
>medium-sized|TRBV9|TRBD1|TRBJ2-4
TGTGCCAGCAGCTTCAGTCAGGGGGCGTTGAACATTCAGTACTTC
CASSFSQGALNIQYF
>-|TRBV5-1|TRBD2|TRBJ2-5
TGCGCCAGCAGCTCTAGCGGGGGACTCTGGGAGACCCAGTACTTC
CASSSSGGLWETQYF